The 10 T cell receptor beta chains presented below share a single source sample, sequenced in a study of blood T cell repertoires in COVID-19. Some clones are missing from TCRdb's copy, which holds only in-frame ones; the method was immunoSEQ multiplex PCR. The data show approximately 330,000 clones, nearly 90% seen once. Sequencing used peripheral blood. The receptors were sampled from a woman in her thirties or forties with COVID-19, enrolled during active disease.

The V call is TRBV7-3, the J call TRBJ2-1, with 10 bases matching TRBD2. Germline CDR1 and CDR2: SGHTA and FQGTGA. V shed 5 bases, J shed 0 bases, and the junction held 13 bases outside the gene matches. This CDR3 region has 19 residues. In DNA form, the CDR3 reads TGTGCCAGCAGCCAACACAGCTTAGCGGGAGGTAGCTCCTACAATGAGCAGTTCTTC. Its translation: CASSQHSLAGGSSYNEQFF.

The chain joins TRBV9 to TRBJ1-1, with D perhaps matching TRBD1 (5 bases). The CDR3 has 13 residues. V gave up 4 bases and J gave up 5 bases, with 12 bases separating them. Germline V CDR1 and CDR2: SGDLS, YYNGEE. Here the CDR3 DNA reads TGTGCCAGCAGCCCCCCGGGGGGGACTGAAGCTTTCTTT. Its translation is CASSPPGGTEAFF.

This chain links TRBV5-5 with TRBJ2-2; 8 bases fit TRBD2. The CDR3 is made up of 16 amino acids. Germline CDR1 SGHKS, CDR2 YYEKEE (reference sequence). V was pared by 4 bases and J by 6 bases, with 11 bases of the junction left unmatched. In DNA form, the CDR3 reads TGTGCCAGCAGCGGGACCGGGACTAGAGTGGCCGGGGAGCTGTTTTTT. Its translation is CASSGTGTRVAGELFF.

For this clone: A read error may account for a junction end that differs from germline. The rearrangement joins TRBV29-1 to TRBJ1-1; 7 nucleotides match TRBD1. This CDR3 comprises 13 residues. The germline CDR1 and CDR2 sequences are SQVTM and ANQGSEA. The CDR3: CSVEGYRGTEAFF. DNA for the CDR3: TGCAGCGTCGAAGGATACAGGGGCACTGAAGCTTTCTTT.

This chain uses TRBV7-2 with TRBJ1-1; D ambiguous. The CDR3 length is 17 residues. Trimming left V 5 bases short and J 3 bases short, with 22 bases between. The germline CDR1 and CDR2 sequences are SGHTA and FQGNSA. The CDR3 DNA reads as TGTGCCAGCAGCCAAAGGGAGGTCCCTTGGAGGGACACTGAAGCTTTCTTT. The encoded protein is CASSQREVPWRDTEAFF.

The chain joins TRBV6-1 to TRBJ1-1, with a possible D match to TRBD1 (6 bases). The germline gives CDR1 MNHNS, CDR2 SASEGT. The CDR3 totals 15 residues. V was shortened by 2 bases and J by 5 bases, with 15 bases between the two germline ends. The CDR3 region is CASSESLDRWTEAFF. CDR3 nucleotides: TGTGCCAGCAGTGAAAGCCTGGACAGATGGACTGAAGCTTTCTTT.

This chain uses TRBV9 with TRBJ2-1; 9 nucleotides align to TRBD2. CDR3 length equals 16 residues. V trimming: 2 bases; J trimming: 3 bases; junction bases outside the gene matches: 6. CDR1 is SGDLS and CDR2 is YYNGEE in the germline V gene. The CDR3 bases are TGTGCCAGCAGCGTCACAGCGGGGGGAAACTACAATGAGCAGTTCTTC. Amino acids: CASSVTAGGNYNEQFF.

Regarding this clone: This specimen includes other DNA sequences encoding the same CDR3. This chain connects TRBV5-1 to TRBJ1-1; the D is unclear. Per germline, CDR1 SGHRS and CDR2 YFSETQ. V shed 1 base and J shed 1 base, with 5 bases lying between them. The length of the CDR3 is 13 residues. CDR3 in amino acids: CASSLKQNTEAFF. The CDR3, as DNA: TGCGCCAGCAGCTTGAAGCAGAACACTGAAGCTTTCTTT.

This chain joins TRBV4-2 and TRBJ1-5; possible D gene TRBD1, 6 bases. Germline assignment: CDR1 LGHNA and CDR2 YNFKEQ. This CDR3 region has 15 residues. Trimming took off 1 base at V and 2 bases at J, with 9 bases between the two ends. The CDR3 DNA reads TGTGCCAGCAGCCAAGCCAGGGGTGGCAATCAGCCCCAGCATTTT. This codes for CASSQARGGNQPQHF.

The chain uses TRBV19 and TRBJ1-5, with D maybe TRBD1 (5 bases). The CDR3 sequence is 13 residues long. V gave up 9 bases and J gave up 7 bases, with 16 bases separating them. Germline V lookup: CDR1 LNHDA, CDR2 SQIVND (reference sequence). CDR3 residues: CASREKGEQPQHF. For the CDR3, the DNA is TGTGCCAGCAGGGAAAAGGGTGAGCAGCCCCAGCATTTT.